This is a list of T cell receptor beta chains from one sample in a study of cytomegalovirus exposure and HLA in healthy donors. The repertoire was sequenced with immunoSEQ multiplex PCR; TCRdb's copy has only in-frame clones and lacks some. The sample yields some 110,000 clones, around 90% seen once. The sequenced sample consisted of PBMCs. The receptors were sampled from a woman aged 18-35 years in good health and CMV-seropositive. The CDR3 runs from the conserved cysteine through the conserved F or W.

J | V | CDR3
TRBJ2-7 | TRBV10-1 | CASSEGGGAGGYEQYF
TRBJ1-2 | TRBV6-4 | CASSDLGGAGGYTF
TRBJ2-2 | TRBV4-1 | CASSPAGRKNTGELFF
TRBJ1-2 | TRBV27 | CASSPTGGGIYYGYTF
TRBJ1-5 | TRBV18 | CASSPGGYRGNSNQPQHF
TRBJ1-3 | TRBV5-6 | CASSLGRGQGNTIYF
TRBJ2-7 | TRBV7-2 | CASSLAIPPYEQYF
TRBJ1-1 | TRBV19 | CASSVSGRAVAEAFF
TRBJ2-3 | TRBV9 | CASSPQGVGSPTDTQYF
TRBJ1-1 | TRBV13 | CASSLGARGLSGTEAFF
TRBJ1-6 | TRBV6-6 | CASGRDSYNSPLHF
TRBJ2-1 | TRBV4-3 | CASSPTGFEQFF
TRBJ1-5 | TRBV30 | CAWSASYGQGAGQPQHF
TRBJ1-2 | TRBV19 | CASKMDTAPQYTF
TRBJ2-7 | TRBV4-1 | CASSQGEGTYEQYF
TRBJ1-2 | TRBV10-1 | CASSRDRNYGYTF
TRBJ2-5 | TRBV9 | CASSVVGDSQETQYF
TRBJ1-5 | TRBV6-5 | CASSYSTDQPQHF
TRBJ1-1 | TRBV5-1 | CASSLDGNVNTEAFF
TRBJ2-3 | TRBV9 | CASSVEGLAFTDTQYF
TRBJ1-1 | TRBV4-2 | CASSQETGAEAFF
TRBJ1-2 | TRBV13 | CASSLDGGMDNYGYTF
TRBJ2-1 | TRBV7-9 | CASSSTTGTSSYNEQFF
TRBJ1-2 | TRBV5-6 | CASSFSVSGYTF
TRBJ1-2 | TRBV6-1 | CAAEQGGYGYTF
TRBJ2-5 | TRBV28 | CASNRSPGTSEQETQYF
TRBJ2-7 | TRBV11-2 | CASSPRLTGYLYEQYF
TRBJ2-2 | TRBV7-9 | CASSTSTNSYTGELFF